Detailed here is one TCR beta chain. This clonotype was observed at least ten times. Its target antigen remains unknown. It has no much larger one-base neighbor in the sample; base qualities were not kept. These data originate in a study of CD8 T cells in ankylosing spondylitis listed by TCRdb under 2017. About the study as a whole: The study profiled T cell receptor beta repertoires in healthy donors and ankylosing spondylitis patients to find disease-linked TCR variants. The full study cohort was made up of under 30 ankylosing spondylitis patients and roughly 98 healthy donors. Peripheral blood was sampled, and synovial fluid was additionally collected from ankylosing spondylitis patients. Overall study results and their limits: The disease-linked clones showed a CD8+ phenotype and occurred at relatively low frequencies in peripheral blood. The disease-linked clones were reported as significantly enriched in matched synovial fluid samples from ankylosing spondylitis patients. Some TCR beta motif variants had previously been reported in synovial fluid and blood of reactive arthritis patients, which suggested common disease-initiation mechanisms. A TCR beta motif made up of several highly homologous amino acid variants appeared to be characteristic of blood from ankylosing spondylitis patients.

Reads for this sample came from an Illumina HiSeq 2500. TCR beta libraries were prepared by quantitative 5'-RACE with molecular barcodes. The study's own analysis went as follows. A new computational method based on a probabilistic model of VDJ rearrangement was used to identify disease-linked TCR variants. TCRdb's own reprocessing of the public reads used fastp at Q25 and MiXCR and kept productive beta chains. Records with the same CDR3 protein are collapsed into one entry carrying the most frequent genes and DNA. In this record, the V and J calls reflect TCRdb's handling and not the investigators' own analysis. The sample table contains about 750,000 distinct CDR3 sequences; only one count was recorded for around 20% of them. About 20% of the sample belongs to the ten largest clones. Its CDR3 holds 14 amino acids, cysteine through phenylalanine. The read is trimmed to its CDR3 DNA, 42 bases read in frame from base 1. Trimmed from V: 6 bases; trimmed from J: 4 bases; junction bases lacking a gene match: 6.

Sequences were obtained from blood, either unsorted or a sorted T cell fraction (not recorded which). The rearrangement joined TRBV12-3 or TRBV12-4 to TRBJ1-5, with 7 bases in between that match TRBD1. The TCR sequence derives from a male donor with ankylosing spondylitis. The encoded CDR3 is CASRTGQHNQPQHF. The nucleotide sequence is TGTGCCAGCAGGACAGGGCAACATAATCAGCCCCAGCATTTT.